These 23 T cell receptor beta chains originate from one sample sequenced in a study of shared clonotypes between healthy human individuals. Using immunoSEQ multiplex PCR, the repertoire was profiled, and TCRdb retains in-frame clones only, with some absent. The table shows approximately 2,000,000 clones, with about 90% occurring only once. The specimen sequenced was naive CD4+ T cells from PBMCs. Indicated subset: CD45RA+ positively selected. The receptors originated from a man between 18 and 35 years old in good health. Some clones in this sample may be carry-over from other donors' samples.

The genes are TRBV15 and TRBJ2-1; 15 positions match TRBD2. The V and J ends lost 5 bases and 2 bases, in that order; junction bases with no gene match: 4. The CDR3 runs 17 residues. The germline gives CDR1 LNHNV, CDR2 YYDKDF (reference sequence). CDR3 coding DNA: TGTGCCACCAGCGGGACTAGCGGGAGGAGGACCTACAATGAGCAGTTCTTC. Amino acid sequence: CATSGTSGRRTYNEQFF.

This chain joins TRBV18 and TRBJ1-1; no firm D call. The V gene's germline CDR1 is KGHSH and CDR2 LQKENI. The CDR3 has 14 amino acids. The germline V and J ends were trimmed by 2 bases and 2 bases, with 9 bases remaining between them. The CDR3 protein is CASSPGTSNTEAFF. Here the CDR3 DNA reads TGTGCCAGCTCACCAGGCACCAGCAACACTGAAGCTTTCTTT.

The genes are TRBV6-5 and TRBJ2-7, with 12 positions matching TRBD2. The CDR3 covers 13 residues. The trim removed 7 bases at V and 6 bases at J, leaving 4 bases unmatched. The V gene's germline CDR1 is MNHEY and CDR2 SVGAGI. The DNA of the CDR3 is TGTGCCAGCAAAAGACTAGCGGGAGCCGAGCAGTACTTC. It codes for CASKRLAGAEQYF.

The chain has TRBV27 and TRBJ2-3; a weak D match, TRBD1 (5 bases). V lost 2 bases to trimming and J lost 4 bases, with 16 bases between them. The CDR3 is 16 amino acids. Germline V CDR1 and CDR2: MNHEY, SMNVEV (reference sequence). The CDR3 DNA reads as TGTGCCAGCAGTTTAGAGGCAGGGTCCCCCCCAGATACGCAGTATTTT. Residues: CASSLEAGSPPDTQYF.

The CDR3 loop reads CASRAGQGISTDTQYF. DNA of the CDR3: TGTGCCAGCAGGGCCGGACAGGGGATAAGCACAGATACGCAGTATTTT. The rearrangement links TRBV2 to TRBJ2-3; 9 nucleotides align to TRBD1. CDR1 is SNHLY, CDR2 FYNNEI, per germline. Losses at the gene ends were 6 bases for V and 0 bases for J; bases not matched to a gene: 7. The CDR3 covers 16 residues. The full variable domain, with the rest looked up from reference TRBV2 and TRBJ2-3, is EPEVTQTPSHQVTQMGQEVILRCVPISNHLYFYWYRQILGQKVEFLVSFYNNEISEKSEIFDDQFSVERPDGSNFTLKIRSTKLEDSAMYFCASRAGQGISTDTQYFGPGTRLTVL.

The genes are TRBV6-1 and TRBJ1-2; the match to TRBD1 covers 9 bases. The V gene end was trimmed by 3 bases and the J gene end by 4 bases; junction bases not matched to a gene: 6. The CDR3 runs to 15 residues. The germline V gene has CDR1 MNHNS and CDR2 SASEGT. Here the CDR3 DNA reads TGTGCCAGCAGTGACGGGGACAGGGTGTTCTATGGCTACACCTTC. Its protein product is CASSDGDRVFYGYTF.

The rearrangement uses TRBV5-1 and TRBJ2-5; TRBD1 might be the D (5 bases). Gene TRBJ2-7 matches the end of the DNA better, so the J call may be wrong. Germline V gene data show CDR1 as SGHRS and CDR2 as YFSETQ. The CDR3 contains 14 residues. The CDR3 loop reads CASSPLTEPYEQYF. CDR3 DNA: TGCGCCAGCAGCCCCCTGACAGAGCCCTACGAGCAGTACTTC.

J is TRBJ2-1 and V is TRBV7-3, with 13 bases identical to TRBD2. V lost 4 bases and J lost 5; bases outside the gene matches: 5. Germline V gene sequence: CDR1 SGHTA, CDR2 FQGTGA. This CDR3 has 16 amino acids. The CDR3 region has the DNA TGTGCCAGCAGCTCCGGGACTAGCGGGACCAACAATGAGCAGTTCTTC. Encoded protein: CASSSGTSGTNNEQFF.

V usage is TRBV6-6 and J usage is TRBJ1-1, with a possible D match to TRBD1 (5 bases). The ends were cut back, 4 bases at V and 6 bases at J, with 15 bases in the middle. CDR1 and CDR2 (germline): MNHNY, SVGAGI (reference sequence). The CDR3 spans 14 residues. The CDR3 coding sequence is TGTGCCAGCAGTTTCTCAGGGAATTCCGCTGAAGCTTTCTTT. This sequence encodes CASSFSGNSAEAFF.

CDR3 protein: CASGSAGGSYEQYF. As DNA, the CDR3 is TGTGCCAGCGGATCGGCGGGAGGCTCCTACGAGCAGTACTTC. This rearrangement joins TRBV28 to TRBJ2-7; 8 bases fit TRBD2. V was pared by 8 bases and J by 0 bases, with 6 bases of the junction left unmatched. This CDR3 has 14 amino acids. Germline V CDR1 and CDR2: MDHEN, SYDVKM.

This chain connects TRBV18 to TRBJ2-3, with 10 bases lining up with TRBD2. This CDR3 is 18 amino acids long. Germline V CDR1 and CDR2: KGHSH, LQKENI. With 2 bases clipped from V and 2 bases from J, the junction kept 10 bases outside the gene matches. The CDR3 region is CASSPLGLAGVPTDTQYF. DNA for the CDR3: TGTGCCAGCTCACCATTGGGTCTAGCGGGAGTTCCCACAGATACGCAGTATTTT.

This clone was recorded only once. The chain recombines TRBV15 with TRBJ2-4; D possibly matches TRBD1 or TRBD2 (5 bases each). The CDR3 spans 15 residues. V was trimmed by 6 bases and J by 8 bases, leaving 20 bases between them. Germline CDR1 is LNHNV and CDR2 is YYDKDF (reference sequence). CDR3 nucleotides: TGTGCCACCAGGCACGGGGCCTCCCAGACGGACATTCAGTACTTC. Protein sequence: CATRHGASQTDIQYF.

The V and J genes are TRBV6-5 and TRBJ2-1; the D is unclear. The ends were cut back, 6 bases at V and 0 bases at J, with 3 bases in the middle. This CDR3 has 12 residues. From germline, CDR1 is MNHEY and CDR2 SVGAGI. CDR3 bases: TGTGCCAGCAGGACCTCCTACAATGAGCAGTTCTTC. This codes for CASRTSYNEQFF.

The DNA for the CDR3 is TGTGCCAGCACCAGGGGGCGGGGGCTGAGCACAGATACGCAGTATTTT. Residues: CASTRGRGLSTDTQYF. The chain employs TRBV27 and TRBJ2-3; the D gene is possibly TRBD1 (8 bases). This CDR3 is built from 16 residues. Germline loops: CDR1 MNHEY, CDR2 SMNVEV (reference sequence). V was trimmed by 7 bases and J by 0 bases, leaving 17 bases between them.

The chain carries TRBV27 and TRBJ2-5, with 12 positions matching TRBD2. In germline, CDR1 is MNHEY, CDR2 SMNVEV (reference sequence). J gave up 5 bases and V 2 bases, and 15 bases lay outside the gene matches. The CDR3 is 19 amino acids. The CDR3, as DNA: TGTGCCAGCAGTTTAAAGTACACCCCCACTAGCGGGAGGAGGGAGACCCAGTACTTC. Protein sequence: CASSLKYTPTSGRRETQYF.

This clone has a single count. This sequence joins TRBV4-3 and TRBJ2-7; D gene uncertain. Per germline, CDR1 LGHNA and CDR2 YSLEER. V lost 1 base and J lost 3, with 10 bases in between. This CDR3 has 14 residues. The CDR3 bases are TGCGCCAGCAGCCAAGCCGCTTTAAGCTACGAGCAGTACTTC. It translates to CASSQAALSYEQYF.

CDR3 sequence reads: CASSYVRMNTEAFF. The DNA of the CDR3 is TGTGCCAGCAGTTACGTACGGATGAACACTGAAGCTTTCTTT. This chain joins TRBV6-5 and TRBJ1-1, with D uncertain. CDR3 size: 14 residues. The germline V and J ends were trimmed by 2 bases and 0 bases, with 7 bases remaining between them. The V gene's germline CDR1 is MNHEY and CDR2 SVGAGI.

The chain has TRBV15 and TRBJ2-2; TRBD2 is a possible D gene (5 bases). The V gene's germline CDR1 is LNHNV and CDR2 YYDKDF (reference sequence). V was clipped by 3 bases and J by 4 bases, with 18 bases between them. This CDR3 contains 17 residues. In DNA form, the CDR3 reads TGTGCCACCAGCAGCAGGTTGGAGGCGGCGAGCACCGGGGAGCTGTTTTTT. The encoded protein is CATSSRLEAASTGELFF.

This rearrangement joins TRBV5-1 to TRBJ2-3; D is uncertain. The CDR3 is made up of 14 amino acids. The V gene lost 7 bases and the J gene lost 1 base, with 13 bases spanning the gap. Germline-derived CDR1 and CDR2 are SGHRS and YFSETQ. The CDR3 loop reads CASFLPGGTDTQYF. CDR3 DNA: TGCGCCAGCTTCCTGCCGGGCGGCACAGATACGCAGTATTTT.

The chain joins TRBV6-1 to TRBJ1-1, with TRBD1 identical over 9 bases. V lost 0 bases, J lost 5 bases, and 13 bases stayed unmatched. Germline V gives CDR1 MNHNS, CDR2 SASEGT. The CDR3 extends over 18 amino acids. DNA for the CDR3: TGTGCCAGCAGTGAAGCTTGGGGTACAGGGGGCCCGCGAACTGAAGCTTTCTTT. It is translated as CASSEAWGTGGPRTEAFF.

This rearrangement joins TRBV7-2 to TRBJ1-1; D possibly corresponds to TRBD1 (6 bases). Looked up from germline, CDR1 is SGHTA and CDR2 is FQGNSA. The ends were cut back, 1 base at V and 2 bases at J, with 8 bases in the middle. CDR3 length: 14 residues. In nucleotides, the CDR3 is TGTGCCAGCAGCTTAGAACAGGGCAACACTGAAGCTTTCTTT. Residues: CASSLEQGNTEAFF.

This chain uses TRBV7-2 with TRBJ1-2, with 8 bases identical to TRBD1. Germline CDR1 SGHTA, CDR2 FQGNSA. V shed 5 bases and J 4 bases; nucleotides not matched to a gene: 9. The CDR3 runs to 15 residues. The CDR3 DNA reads TGTGCCAGCAGCCTAACACCTGGGACAGGCTATGGCTACACCTTC. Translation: CASSLTPGTGYGYTF. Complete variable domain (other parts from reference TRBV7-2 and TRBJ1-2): GAGVSQSPSNKVTEKGKDVELRCDPISGHTALYWYRQSLGQGLEFLIYFQGNSAPDKSGLPSDRFSAERTGGSVSTLTIQRTQQEDSAVYLCASSLTPGTGYGYTFGSGTRLTVV.

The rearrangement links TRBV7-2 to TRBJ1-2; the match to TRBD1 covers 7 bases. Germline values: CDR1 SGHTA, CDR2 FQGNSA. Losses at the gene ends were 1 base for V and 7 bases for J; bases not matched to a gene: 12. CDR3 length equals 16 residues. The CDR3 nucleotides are TGTGCCAGCAGCTTAGAGGGGACAGCACGCCTCGGTGGCTACACCTTC. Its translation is CASSLEGTARLGGYTF.